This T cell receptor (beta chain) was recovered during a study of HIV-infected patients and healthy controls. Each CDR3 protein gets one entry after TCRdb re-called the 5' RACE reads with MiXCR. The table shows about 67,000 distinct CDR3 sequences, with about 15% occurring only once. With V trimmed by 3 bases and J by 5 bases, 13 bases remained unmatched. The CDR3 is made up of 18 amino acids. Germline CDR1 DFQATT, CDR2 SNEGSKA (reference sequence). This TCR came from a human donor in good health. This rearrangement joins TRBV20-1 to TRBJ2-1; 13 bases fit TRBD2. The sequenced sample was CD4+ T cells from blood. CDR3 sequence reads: CSARVLAGGRGPNNEQFF. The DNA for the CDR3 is TGCAGTGCTAGGGTACTAGCGGGGGGGCGGGGACCGAACAATGAGCAGTTCTTC.